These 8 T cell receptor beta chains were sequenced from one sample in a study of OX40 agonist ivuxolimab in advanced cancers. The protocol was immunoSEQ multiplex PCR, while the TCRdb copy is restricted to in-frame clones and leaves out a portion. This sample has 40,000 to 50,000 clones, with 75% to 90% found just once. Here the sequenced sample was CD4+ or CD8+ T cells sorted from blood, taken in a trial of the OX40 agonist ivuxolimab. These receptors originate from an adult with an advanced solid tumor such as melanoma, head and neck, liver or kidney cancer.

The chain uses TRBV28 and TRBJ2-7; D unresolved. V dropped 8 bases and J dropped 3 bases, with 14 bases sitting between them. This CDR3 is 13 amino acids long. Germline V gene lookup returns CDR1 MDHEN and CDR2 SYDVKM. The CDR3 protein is CASSWGRYYEQYF. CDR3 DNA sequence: TGTGCCAGCTCCTGGGGAAGATACTACGAGCAGTACTTC.

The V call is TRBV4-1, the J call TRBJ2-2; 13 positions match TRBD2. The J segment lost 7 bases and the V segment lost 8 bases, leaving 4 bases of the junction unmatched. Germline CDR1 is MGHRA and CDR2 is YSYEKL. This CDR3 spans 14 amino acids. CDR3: CASQLAGGVGELFF. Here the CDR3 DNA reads TGCGCCAGCCAACTAGCGGGAGGGGTCGGGGAGCTGTTTTTT.

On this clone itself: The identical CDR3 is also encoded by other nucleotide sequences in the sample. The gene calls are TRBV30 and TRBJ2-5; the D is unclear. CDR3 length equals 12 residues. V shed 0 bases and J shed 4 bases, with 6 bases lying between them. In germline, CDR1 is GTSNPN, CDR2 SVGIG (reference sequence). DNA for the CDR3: TGTGCCTGGAGTGTACTCGGAGAGACCCAGTACTTC. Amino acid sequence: CAWSVLGETQYF. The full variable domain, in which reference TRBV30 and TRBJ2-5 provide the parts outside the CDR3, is SQTIHQWPATLVQPVGSPLSLECTVEGTSNPNLYWYRQAAGRGLQLLFYSVGIGQISSEVPQNLSASRPQDRQFILSSKKLLLSDSGFYLCAWSVLGETQYFGPGTRLLVL.

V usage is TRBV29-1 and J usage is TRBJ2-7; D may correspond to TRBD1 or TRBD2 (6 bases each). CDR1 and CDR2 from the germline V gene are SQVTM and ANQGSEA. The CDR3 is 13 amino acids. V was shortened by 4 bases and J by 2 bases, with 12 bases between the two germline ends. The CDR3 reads CSVVGGGPYEQYF. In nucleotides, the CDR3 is TGCAGCGTTGTAGGGGGAGGTCCCTACGAGCAGTACTTC.

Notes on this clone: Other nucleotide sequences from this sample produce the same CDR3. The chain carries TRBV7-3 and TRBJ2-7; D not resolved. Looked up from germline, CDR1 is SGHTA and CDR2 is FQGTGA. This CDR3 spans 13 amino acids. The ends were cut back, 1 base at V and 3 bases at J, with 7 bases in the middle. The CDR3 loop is CASSLNSGYEQYF. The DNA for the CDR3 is TGTGCCAGCAGCTTAAATTCGGGCTACGAGCAGTACTTC.

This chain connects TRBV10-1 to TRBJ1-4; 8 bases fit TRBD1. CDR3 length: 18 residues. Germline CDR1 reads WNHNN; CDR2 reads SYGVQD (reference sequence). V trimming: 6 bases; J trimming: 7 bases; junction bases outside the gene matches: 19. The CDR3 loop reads CASRDPPDRVIETEKLFF. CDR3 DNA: TGCGCCAGCAGGGACCCTCCGGACAGGGTTATAGAAACTGAAAAACTGTTTTTT.

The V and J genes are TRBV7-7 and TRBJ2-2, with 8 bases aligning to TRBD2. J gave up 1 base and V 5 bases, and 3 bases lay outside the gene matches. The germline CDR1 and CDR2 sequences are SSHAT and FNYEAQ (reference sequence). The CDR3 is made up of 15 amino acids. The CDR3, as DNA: TGTGCCAGCAGCAAGAGCGGGGGGAACACCGGGGAGCTGTTTTTT. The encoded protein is CASSKSGGNTGELFF.

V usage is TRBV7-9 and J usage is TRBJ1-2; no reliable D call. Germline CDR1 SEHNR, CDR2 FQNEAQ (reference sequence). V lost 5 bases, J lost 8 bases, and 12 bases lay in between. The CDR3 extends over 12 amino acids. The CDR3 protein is CASSPREGGYTF. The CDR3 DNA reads TGTGCCAGCAGCCCTCGGGAGGGAGGCTACACCTTC.